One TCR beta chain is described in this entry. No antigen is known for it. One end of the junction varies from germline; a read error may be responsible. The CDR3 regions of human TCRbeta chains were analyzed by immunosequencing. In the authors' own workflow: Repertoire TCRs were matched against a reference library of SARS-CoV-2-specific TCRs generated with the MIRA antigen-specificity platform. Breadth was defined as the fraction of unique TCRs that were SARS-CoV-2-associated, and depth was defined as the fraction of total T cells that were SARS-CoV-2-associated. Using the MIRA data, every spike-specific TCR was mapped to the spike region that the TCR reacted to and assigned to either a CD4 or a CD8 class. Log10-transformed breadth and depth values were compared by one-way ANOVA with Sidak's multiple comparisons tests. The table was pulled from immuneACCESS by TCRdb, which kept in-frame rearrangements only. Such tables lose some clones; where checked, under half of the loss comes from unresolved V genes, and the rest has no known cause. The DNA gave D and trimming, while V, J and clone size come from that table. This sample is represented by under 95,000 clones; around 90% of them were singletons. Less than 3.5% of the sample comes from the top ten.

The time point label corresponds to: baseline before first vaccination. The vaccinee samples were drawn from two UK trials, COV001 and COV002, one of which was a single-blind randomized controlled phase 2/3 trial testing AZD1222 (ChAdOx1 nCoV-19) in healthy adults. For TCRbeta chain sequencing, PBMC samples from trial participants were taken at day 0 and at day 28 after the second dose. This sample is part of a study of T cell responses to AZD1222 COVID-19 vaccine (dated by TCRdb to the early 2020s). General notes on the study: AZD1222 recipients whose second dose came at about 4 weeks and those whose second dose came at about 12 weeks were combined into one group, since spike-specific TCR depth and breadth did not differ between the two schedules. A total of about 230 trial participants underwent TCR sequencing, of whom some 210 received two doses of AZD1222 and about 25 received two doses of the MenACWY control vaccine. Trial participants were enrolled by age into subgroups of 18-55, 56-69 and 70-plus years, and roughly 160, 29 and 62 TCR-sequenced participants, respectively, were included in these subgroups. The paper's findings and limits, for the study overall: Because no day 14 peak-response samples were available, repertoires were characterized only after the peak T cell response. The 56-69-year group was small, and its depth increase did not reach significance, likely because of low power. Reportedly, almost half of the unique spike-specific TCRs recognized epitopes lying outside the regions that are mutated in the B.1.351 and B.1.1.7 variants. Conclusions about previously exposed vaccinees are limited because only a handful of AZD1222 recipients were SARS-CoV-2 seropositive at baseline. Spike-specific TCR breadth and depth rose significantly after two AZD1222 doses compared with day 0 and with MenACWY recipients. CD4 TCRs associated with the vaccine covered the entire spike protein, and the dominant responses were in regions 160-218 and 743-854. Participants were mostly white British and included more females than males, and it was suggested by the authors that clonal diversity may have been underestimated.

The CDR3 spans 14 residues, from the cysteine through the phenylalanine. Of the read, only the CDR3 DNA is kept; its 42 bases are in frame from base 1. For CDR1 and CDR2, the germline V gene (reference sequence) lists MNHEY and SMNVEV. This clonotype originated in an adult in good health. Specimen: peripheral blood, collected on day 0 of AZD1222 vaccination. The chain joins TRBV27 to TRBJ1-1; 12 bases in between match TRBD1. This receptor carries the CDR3 CASSPPGTGGFVSF. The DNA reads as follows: TGTGCCAGCAGTCCCCCCGGGACAGGGGGCTTCGTGTCCTTT.